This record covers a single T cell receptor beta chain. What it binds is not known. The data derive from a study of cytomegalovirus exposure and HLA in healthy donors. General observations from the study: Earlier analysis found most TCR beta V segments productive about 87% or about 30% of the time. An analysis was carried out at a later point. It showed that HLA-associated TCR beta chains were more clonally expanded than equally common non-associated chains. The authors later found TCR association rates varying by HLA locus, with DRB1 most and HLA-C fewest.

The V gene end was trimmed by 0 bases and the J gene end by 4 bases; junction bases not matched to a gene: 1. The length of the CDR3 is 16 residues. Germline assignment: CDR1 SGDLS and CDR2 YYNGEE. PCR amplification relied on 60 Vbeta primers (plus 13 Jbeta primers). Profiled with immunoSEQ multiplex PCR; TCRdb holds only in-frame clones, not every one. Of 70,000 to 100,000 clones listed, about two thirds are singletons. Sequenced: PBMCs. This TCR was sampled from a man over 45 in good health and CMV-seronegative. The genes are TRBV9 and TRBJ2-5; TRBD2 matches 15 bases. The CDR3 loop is CASSVEGLAGGETQYF. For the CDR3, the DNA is TGTGCCAGCAGCGTAGAGGGACTAGCGGGAGGAGAGACCCAGTACTTC.